This T cell receptor beta chain originates from a study of chemoradiotherapy in HPV16-positive cancers. About the research overall: A couple of HPV16-positive patients' cells yielded candidate HPV-specific clones and common motifs. The study's findings and limits: HPV-responsive T-cell expansion during chemoradiotherapy was linked to improved recurrence-free survival in HPV16-positive patients.

As regards this clone: The antigen is undetermined.

Clones were sequenced by immunoSEQ multiplex PCR, and TCRdb holds only the in-frame ones, with some missing. The table shows around 3,500 clones, with roughly 94% occurring only once. CDR3 length equals 16 residues. Germline V gene data show CDR1 as LGHNA and CDR2 as YSLEER. Trimming shortened V by 2 bases and J by 3 bases, and 14 bases separated the two germline ends. This chain joins TRBV4-3 and TRBJ1-5; weak D call: TRBD1 (5 bases). Sequenced material: tumor tissue, taken from a patient who underwent chemoradiotherapy. The clonotype originates from a human donor with HPV-associated anogenital cancer. The CDR3, as DNA: TGCGCCAGCAGCCAACCTACAGGCTATACCAATCAGCCCCAGCATTTT. This encodes CASSQPTGYTNQPQHF.